This T cell receptor beta chain was obtained from a study of CD8+CD57+ T cells in acquired aplastic anemia. CDR3 and TCR beta VDJ profiling relied on genomic DNA as the template. TCRdb analysed the reads with MiXCR anew, one entry per CDR3 protein. The repertoire holds 250,000 to 350,000 distinct CDR3 sequences, with approximately 55% as singletons. V lost 3 bases and J 3 bases, leaving 16 bases between the germline ends. The germline CDR1 and CDR2 sequences are SGDLS and YYNGEE. The CDR3 is made up of 15 amino acids. The chain is built from TRBV9 and TRBJ2-7, with D perhaps matching TRBD2 (6 bases). The origin of this receptor is a human donor with severe aplastic anemia or a healthy control (not recorded which). The sample taken for sequencing was sorted CD4+, CD8+, or CD8+CD57+ T cells (not recorded which) from PBMCs. DNA for the CDR3: TGTGCCAGCAGCGCAAGATGGGGGGACCACTACGAGCAGTACTTC. This translates into CASSARWGDHYEQYF.